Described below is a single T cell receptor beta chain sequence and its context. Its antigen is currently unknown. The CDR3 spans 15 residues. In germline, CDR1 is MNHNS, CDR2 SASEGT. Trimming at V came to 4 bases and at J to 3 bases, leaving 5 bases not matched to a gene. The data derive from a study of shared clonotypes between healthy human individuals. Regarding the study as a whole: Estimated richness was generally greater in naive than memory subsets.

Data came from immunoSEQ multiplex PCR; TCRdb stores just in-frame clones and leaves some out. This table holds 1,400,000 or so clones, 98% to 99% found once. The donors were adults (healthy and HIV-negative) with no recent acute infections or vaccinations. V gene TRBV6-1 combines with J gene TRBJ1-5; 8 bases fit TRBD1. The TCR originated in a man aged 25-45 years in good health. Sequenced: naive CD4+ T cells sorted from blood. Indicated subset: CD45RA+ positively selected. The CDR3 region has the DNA TGTGCCAGCAGTGCGAGGACAGGGAACAATCAGCCCCAGCATTTT. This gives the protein CASSARTGNNQPQHF.